This record covers a single TCR beta chain. Seattle cases were enrolled at active infection and followed longitudinally. Only in-frame clones appear in the TCRdb table, and some are missing; sequencing was by immunoSEQ multiplex PCR. The sample lists some 48,000 clones, approximately 84% occurring once. These data belong to a study of blood T cell repertoires in COVID-19. For the study at large: Sites in the United States, Italy and Spain provided acute and convalescent COVID-19 samples.

CDR1 LNHDA and CDR2 SQIVND come from the germline V gene (reference sequence). V gave up 7 bases and J gave up 3 bases, with 12 bases separating them. This CDR3 is 13 amino acids long. The sequence derives from an elderly woman with COVID-19, enrolled during active disease. V is TRBV19 and J is TRBJ2-5, with D maybe TRBD2 (6 bases). Sequencing was done on a sample of peripheral blood. The CDR3 here is CASTLSGEETQYF. The DNA of the CDR3 is TGTGCCAGTACTCTTAGCGGAGAAGAGACCCAGTACTTC.